This TCR beta chain originates from a study of response to subunit inactivated influenza vaccine. This clonotype was seen many times. Trimming cost V 4 bases and J 7 bases, with 17 bases left between them. The CDR3 totals 15 residues. Germline CDR1 is SGHTA and CDR2 is FQGNSA. TCRdb reprocessed the RT-PCR reads via MiXCR and lists one record per CDR3 protein. There are about 570,000 distinct CDR3 sequences in the sample; approximately 11% occur only once, and about 10% lies in the top ten. The same sample was also studied in work on T cells expressing NK-cell markers. That source adds: What made the TCR beta cDNA was 5'RACE template switching with UMIs.

The receptor was derived from a man in his fifties or sixties who received an inactivated influenza vaccine. The specimen was PBMCs from blood, collected on the day of vaccination. V usage is TRBV7-2 and J usage is TRBJ2-1; D unclear. The CDR3 DNA sequence: TGTGCCAGCAGCTCCGGCGTATACCCCTGGAATGAGCAGTTCTTC. Its translation is CASSSGVYPWNEQFF.